The 9 T cell receptor beta chains listed next were all sequenced from one sample in a study of Ad26.COV2.S vaccination and SARS-CoV-2 variants. Treatment specified: around 19 received Ad26.COV2.S at low or high dose, single or two shots; 5 received placebo; per-sample allocation not given. It was on day 63 after the first vaccine or placebo injection that samples were taken. This table comes from immunoSEQ multiplex PCR, and its TCRdb copy is limited to in-frame clones, with some not included. Found here are roughly 410,000 clones, roughly four fifths of them singletons; the top ten hold around 7%. This sample comprised peripheral blood, obtained in a trial of Ad26.COV2.S vaccine versus placebo. These receptors all come from a person aged 18 to 59 who received the Ad26.COV2.S COVID-19 vaccine or a placebo.

Here the CDR3 reads CASSLVAGVRNSPLHF. The CDR3 nucleotides read TGTGCCAGCAGCTTAGTGGCAGGGGTACGGAATTCACCCCTCCACTTT. The rearrangement links TRBV7-2 to TRBJ1-6, with D maybe TRBD1 (6 bases). The CDR3 runs to 16 residues. With 1 base removed from V and 7 bases from J, the gap between germline ends came to 14 bases. The germline V gene has CDR1 SGHTA and CDR2 FQGNSA.

In this sample, this clone turned up once. V gene TRBV9 combines with J gene TRBJ1-1; D is unclear. V shed 1 base and J shed 0 bases, with 10 bases lying between them. The CDR3 contains 15 residues. The germline gives CDR1 SGDLS, CDR2 YYNGEE. CDR3 nucleotides: TGTGCCAGCAGCGTAAGTCCACGGCTGAACACTGAAGCTTTCTTT. Amino acid sequence: CASSVSPRLNTEAFF.

The chain links TRBV6-5 to TRBJ1-1, with D uncertain. With 3 bases removed from V and 2 bases from J, the gap between germline ends came to 10 bases. Germline CDR1 is MNHEY and CDR2 is SVGAGI. CDR3 size: 14 residues. This CDR3 reads CASSYRRENTEAFF. The CDR3 DNA reads TGTGCCAGCAGTTATCGAAGGGAAAACACTGAAGCTTTCTTT.

The V gene is TRBV15, the J gene TRBJ1-1; D call uncertain. The V gene's germline CDR1 is LNHNV and CDR2 YYDKDF (reference sequence). The CDR3 spans 13 residues. The V end was cut by 4 bases, the J end by 1 base, with 7 bases between. CDR3 nucleotides: TGTGCCACCAGCACTCCCAGGAACACTGAAGCTTTCTTT. This translates into CATSTPRNTEAFF.

The chain employs TRBV12-5 and TRBJ1-5; no definite D call. The CDR3 consists of 14 residues. Trimming took off 0 bases at V and 2 bases at J, with 5 bases between the two ends. Germline V gene data show CDR1 as LGHNT and CDR2 as FRNRAP. The CDR3, as DNA: TGTGCTAGTGGTTTGGTAGGGCGCAATCAGCCCCAGCATTTT. It translates to CASGLVGRNQPQHF.

The chain employs TRBV15 and TRBJ1-2; D is perhaps TRBD1 (6 bases). V was shortened by 5 bases and J by 4 bases, with 14 bases between the two germline ends. Looked up from germline, CDR1 is LNHNV and CDR2 is YYDKDF (reference sequence). The CDR3 runs 14 residues. CDR3 amino acids: CATSPSRGSYGYTF. Here the CDR3 DNA reads TGTGCCACCAGCCCCAGCAGGGGCTCCTATGGCTACACCTTC.

The chain links TRBV11-3 to TRBJ2-1; the D gene could be TRBD1 or TRBD2 (6 bases each). V was cut by 5 bases and J by 0 bases, with 20 bases left in between. In germline, CDR1 is SGHNT, CDR2 YENEEA. This CDR3 comprises 18 residues. As DNA, the CDR3 is TGTGCCAGCAGCGCCCGAGGGGGTAGCGGTAGCTCCTACAATGAGCAGTTCTTC. Amino acids: CASSARGGSGSSYNEQFF.

This sequence joins TRBV3-1 (or the pseudogene TRBV3-2) and TRBJ2-4, with unresolved D. Germline V CDR1 and CDR2: LGHDT, YNNKEL (reference sequence). The CDR3 is 13 amino acids. V was clipped by 4 bases and J by 6 bases, with 10 bases between them. CDR3 in DNA: TGTGCCAGCAGCCCCCAATGGGGAAACATTCAGTACTTC. Translation gives CASSPQWGNIQYF.

This chain uses TRBV3-1 (or the pseudogene TRBV3-2) with TRBJ2-7; 10 bases are shared with TRBD2. This CDR3 comprises 16 residues. V shed 1 base and J 2 bases; nucleotides not matched to a gene: 5. CDR1 and CDR2 from the germline V gene are LGHDT and YNNKEL (reference sequence). CDR3 bases: TGTGCCAGCAGCCAAGCACTAGCGGGGATAGCCTACGAGCAGTACTTC. Protein sequence: CASSQALAGIAYEQYF.